This TCR beta chain was obtained from a study of shared clonotypes between healthy human individuals. V was trimmed by 1 base and J by 0 bases, leaving 14 bases between them. In germline, CDR1 is SGHTS, CDR2 YDEGEE. There are 17 residues in the CDR3. Terminally differentiated effector memory CD45RA+ cells were excluded by CCR7 positive selection of CD45RO-negative cells. Only in-frame clones appear in the TCRdb table, and some are missing; sequencing was by immunoSEQ multiplex PCR. The sample holds around 2.1 million clones, 93% seen once. V gene TRBV5-8 combines with J gene TRBJ2-1, with D unresolved. This TCR was sampled from a young man in good health. Some clones in this sample may be carry-over from other donors' samples. Input material: naive CD8+ T cells from PBMCs. The CDR3 reads CASSLTHGLHSYNEQFF. The CDR3 nucleotides are TGTGCCAGCAGCTTGACGCATGGGCTCCACTCCTACAATGAGCAGTTCTTC.